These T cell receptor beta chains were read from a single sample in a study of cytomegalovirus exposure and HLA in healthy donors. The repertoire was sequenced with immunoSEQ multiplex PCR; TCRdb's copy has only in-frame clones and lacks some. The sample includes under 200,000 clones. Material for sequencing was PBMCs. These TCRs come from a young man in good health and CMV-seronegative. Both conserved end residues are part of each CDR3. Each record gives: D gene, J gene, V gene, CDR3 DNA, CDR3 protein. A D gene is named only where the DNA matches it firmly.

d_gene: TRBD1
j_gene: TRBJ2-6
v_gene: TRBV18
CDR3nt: TGTGCCAGCTCACGAACCGGGACAGGGGGCCAAAACTCTGGGGCCAACGTCCTGACTTTC
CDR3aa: CASSRTGTGGQNSGANVLTF

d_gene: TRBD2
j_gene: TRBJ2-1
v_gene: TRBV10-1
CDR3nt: TGCGCCAGCACGAAGGGGGCGGGAGGGCCCAATGAGCAGTTCTTC
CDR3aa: CASTKGAGGPNEQFF

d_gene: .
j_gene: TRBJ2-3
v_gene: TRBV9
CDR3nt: TGTGCCAGCAGCGTATCCAGGGTTGAAGATACGCAGTATTTT
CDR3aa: CASSVSRVEDTQYF

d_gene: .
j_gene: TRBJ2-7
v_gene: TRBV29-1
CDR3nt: TGCAGCGCTAGACAGGCCGAAGACCCCTACGAGCAGTACTTC
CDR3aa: CSARQAEDPYEQYF

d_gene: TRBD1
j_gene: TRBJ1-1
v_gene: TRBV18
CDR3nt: TGTGCCAGCTCACCTATAACAGGGGGATTTACGAGCACTGAAGCTTTCTTT
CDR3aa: CASSPITGGFTSTEAFF

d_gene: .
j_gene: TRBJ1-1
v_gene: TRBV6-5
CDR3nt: TGTGCCAGCAGTTACTCCAGGAACACTGAAGCTTTCTTT
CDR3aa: CASSYSRNTEAFF

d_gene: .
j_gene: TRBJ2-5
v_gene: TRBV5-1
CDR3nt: TGCGCCAGCAGCTTGGCCCCCAGGTACCAAGAGACCCAGTACTTC
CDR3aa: CASSLAPRYQETQYF

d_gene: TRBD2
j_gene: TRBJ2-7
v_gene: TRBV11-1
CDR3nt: TGTGCCAGCAGCCCCTGGGGAGCGGGACTTACCTACGAGCAGTACTTC
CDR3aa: CASSPWGAGLTYEQYF

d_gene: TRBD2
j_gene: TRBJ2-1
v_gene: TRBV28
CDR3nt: TGTGCCAGCAGTTTCGTAAGCGGGAGTTCCTACAATGAGCAGTTCTTC
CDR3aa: CASSFVSGSSYNEQFF

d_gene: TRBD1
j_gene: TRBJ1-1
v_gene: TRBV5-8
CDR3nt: TGTGCCAGCGGACAGGGAGATGAAGCTTTCTTT
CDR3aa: CASGQGDEAFF

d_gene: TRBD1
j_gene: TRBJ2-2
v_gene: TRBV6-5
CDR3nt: TGTGCCAGCAGTTATTCGACAGGGGGGACCGGGGAGCTGTTTTTT
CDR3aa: CASSYSTGGTGELFF

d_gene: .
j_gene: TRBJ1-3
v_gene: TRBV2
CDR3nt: TGTGCCAGCAGTGAAAACGGGGACACCATATATTTT
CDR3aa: CASSENGDTIYF

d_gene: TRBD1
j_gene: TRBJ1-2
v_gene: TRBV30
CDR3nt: TGTGCCTGGAGTGTAAGCGACAGGGGGCAAGGCTACACCTTC
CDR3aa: CAWSVSDRGQGYTF

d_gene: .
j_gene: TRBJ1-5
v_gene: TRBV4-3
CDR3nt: TGCGCCAGCAGCCAAGTTCCGGGATCAGATCAGCCCCAGCATTTT
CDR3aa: CASSQVPGSDQPQHF

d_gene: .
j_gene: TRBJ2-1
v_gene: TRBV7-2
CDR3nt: TGTGCCAGCAGCTCCCTCCCGGGGAATGAGCAGTTCTTC
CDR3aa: CASSSLPGNEQFF

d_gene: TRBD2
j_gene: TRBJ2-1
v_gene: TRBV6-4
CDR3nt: TGTGCCAGCAGCGGACTAGCGGGAGCCTACAATGAGCAGTTCTTC
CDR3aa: CASSGLAGAYNEQFF

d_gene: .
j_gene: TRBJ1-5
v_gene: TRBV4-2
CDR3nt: TGTGCCAGCAGTCAAGATGCGGGTGGGAGGGGAAATCAGCCCCAGCATTTT
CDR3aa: CASSQDAGGRGNQPQHF

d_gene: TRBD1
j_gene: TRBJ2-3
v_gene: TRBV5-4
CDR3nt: TGTGCCAGCAGCTCACAGGGGGCGCTTTCTACGCAGTATTTT
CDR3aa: CASSSQGALSTQYF

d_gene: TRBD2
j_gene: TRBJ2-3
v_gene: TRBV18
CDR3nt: TGTGCCAGCTCACCACTTACTAGCGGAACAAGCACAGATACGCAGTATTTT
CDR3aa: CASSPLTSGTSTDTQYF

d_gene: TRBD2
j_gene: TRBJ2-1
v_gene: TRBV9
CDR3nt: TGTGCCAGCAGCGTATCGGTAGCGGGACGGTACTACAATGAGCAGTTCTTC
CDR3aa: CASSVSVAGRYYNEQFF

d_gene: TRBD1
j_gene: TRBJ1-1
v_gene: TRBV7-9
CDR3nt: TGTGCCAGCAGCCCCAGGGGGGAAGAAGCTTTCTTT
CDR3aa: CASSPRGEEAFF

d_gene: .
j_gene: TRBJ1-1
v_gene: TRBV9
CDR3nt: TGTGCCAGCAGCGTAGGGGGCAGGGGGAACACTGAAGCTTTCTTT
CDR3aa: CASSVGGRGNTEAFF

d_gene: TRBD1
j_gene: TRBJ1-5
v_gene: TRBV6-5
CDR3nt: TGTGCCAGCGGAAAGGGGGCAGACAATCAGCCCCAGCATTTT
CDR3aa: CASGKGADNQPQHF

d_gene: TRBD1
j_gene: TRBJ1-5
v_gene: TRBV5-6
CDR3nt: TGTGCCAGCAGCATGGGAGGGACAGACAATCAGCCCCAGCATTTT
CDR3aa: CASSMGGTDNQPQHF

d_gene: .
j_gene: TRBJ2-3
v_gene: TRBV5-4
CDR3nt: TGTGCCAGCAGCTTGGAGGGAGGCACAGATACGCAGTATTTT
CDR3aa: CASSLEGGTDTQYF

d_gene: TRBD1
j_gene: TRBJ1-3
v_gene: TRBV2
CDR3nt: TGTGCCAGCAGGGACAGGGGGGACACCATATATTTT
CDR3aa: CASRDRGDTIYF

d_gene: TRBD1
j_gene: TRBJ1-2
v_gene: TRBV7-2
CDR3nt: TGTGCCAGCAGCTCGGGACAGGGGAGGTATGGCTACACCTTC
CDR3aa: CASSSGQGRYGYTF

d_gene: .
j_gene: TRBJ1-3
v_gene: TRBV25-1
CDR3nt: TGTGCCAGCAGTGATTCTTGGAGAGCACTCTCTGGAAACACCATATATTTT
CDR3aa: CASSDSWRALSGNTIYF

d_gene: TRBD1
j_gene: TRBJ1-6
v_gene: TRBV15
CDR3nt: TGTGCCACCAGGGGACAGGGTAATTCACCCCTCCACTTT
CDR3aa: CATRGQGNSPLHF

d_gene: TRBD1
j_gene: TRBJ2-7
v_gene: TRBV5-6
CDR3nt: TGTGCCAGCAGCCTTCAGGGGGTCTCCTACGAGCAGTACTTC
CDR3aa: CASSLQGVSYEQYF

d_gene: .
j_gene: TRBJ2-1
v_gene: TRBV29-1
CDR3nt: TGCAGCCCCTGGGGGGGGGCGATGAATGAGCAGTTCTTC
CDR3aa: CSPWGGAMNEQFF

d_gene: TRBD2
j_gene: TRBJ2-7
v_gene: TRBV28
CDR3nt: TGTGCCAGCAGTTTACTAGCGGGACCCTACGAGCAGTACTTC
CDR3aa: CASSLLAGPYEQYF

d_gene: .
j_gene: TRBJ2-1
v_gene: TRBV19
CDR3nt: TGTGCCAGTAGTACCCCCGCGGACAGAGCTGAGGAGCAGTTCTTC
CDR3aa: CASSTPADRAEEQFF

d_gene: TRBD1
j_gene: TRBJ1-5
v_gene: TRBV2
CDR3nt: TGTGCCAGCAGTGAAGAATGGAGCACAGGGGAGCCCCAGCATTTT
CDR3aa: CASSEEWSTGEPQHF

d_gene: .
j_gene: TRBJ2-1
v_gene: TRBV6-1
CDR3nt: TGTGCCAGCAATCAAAGGCAGGGGAACTACAATGAGCAGTTCTTC
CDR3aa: CASNQRQGNYNEQFF

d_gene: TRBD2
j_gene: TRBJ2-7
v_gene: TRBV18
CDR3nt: TGTGCCAGCTCACCCTTTAGGCGGGGGGTGGTCGGCTACGAGCAGTACTTC
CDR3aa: CASSPFRRGVVGYEQYF

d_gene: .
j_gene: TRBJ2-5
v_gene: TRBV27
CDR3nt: TGTGCCAGCAGAGCCGGGAACCAAGAGACCCAGTACTTC
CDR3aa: CASRAGNQETQYF